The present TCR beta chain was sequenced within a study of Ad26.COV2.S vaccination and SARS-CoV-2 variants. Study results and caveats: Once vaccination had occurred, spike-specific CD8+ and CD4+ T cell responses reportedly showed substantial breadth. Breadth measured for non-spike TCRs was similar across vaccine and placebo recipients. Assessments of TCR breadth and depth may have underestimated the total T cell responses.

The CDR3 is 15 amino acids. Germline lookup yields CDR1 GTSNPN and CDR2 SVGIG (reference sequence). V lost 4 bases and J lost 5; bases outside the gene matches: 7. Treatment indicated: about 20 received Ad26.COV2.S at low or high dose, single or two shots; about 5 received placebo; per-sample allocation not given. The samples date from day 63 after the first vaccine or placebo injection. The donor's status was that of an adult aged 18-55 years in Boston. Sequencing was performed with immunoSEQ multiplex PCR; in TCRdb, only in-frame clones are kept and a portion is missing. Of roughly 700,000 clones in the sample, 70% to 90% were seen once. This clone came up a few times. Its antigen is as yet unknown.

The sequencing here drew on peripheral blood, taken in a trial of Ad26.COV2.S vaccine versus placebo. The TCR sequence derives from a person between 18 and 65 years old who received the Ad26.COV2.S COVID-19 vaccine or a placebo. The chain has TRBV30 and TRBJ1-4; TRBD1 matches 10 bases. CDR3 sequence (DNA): TGTGCCTGGACCCCCGTGGGACAGGGGAATGAAAAACTGTTTTTT. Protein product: CAWTPVGQGNEKLFF.